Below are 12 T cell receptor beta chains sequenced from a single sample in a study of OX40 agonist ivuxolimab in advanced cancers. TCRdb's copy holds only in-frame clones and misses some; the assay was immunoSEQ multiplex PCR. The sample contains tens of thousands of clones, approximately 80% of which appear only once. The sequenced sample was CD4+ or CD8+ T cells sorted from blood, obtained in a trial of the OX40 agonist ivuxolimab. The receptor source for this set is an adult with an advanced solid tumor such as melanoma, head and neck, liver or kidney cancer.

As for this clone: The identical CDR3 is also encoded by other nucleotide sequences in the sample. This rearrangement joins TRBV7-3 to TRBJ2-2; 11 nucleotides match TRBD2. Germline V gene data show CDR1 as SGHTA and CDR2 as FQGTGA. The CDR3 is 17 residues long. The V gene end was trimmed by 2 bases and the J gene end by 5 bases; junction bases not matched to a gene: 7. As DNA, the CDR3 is TGTGCCAGCAGCTTAGATGGTAGCGGGAGGGCAACCGGGGAGCTGTTTTTT. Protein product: CASSLDGSGRATGELFF.

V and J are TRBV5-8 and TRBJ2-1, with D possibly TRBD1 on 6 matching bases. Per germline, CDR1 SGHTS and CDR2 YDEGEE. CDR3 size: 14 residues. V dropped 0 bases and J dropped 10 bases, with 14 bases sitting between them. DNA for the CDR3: TGTGCCAGCAGCTTGGGGCAGGGGTGGGGCGAGCAGTTCTTC. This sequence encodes CASSLGQGWGEQFF. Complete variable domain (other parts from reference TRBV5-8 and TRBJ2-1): EAGVTQSPTHLIKTRGQQATLRCSPISGHTSVYWYQQALGLGLQFLLWYDEGEERNRGNFPPRFSGRQFPNYSSELNVNALELEDSALYLCASSLGQGWGEQFFGPGTRLTVL.

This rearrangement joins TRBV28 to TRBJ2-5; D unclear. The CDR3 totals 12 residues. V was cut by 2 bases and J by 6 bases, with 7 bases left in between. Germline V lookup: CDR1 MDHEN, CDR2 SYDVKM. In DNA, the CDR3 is TGTGCCAGCAGTTTAAAAAGACAGACCCAGTACTTC. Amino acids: CASSLKRQTQYF.

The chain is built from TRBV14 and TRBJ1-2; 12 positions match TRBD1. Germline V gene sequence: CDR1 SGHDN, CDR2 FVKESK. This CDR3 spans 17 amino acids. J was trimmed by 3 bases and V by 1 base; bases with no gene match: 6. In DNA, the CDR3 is TGTGCCAGCAGCCAAGCCTGGGGGACAGGGGGCGACTATGGCTACACCTTC. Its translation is CASSQAWGTGGDYGYTF.

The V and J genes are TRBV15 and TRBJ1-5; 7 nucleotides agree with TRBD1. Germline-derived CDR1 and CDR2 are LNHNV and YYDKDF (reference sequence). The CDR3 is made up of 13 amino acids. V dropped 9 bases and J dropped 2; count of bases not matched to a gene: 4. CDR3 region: CATGQEGNQPQHF. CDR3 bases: TGTGCCACAGGACAGGAGGGCAATCAGCCCCAGCATTTT.

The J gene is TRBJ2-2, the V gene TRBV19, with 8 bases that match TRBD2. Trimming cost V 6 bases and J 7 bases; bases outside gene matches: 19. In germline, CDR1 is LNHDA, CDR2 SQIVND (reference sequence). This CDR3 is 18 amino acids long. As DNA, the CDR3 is TGTGCCAGTAGCTTAGTCGGGGGGGCCGTGATCACGATCGGGGAGCTGTTTTTT. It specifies CASSLVGGAVITIGELFF.

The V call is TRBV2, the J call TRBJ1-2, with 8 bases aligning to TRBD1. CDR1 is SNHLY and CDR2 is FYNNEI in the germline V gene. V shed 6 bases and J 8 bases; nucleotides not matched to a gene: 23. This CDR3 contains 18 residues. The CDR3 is CASSLTWAGQGTWEGYTF. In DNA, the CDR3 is TGTGCCAGCAGCCTTACTTGGGCTGGACAGGGAACATGGGAGGGCTACACCTTC.

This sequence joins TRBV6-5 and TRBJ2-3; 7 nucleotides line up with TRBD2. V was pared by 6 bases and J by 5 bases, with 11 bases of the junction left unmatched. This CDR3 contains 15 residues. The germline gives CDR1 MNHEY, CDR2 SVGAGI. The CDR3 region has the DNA TGTGCCAGCAGGCGAGGGGCGGGAGCCGGAGATACGCAGTATTTT. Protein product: CASRRGAGAGDTQYF.

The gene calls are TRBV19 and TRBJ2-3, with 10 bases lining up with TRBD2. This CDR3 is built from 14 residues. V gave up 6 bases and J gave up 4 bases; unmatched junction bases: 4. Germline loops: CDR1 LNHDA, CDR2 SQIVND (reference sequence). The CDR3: CASSLAGESDTQYF. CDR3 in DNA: TGTGCCAGTAGCCTAGCGGGAGAGTCAGATACGCAGTATTTT.

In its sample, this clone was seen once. The DNA of the CDR3 is TGTGCCAGCTCACCAACAGGGGAAGTTGAAAAACTGTTTTTT. Protein: CASSPTGEVEKLFF. V gene TRBV18 combines with J gene TRBJ1-4; TRBD1 matches 7 bases. The germline V gene has CDR1 KGHSH and CDR2 LQKENI. J was trimmed by 7 bases and V by 2 bases; bases with no gene match: 4. There are 14 residues in the CDR3.

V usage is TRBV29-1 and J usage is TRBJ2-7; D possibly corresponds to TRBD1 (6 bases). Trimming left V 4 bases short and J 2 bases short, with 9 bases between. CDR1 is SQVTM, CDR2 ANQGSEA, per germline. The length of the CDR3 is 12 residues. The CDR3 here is CSVVDSTYEQYF. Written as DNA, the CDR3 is TGCAGCGTTGTGGACAGTACCTACGAGCAGTACTTC.

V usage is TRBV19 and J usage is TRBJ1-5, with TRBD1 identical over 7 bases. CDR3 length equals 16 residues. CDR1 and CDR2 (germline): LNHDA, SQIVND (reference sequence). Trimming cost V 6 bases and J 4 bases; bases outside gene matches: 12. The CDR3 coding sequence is TGTGCCAGTAGCGCTAGAGGGGGACAGAAGAATCAGCCCCAGCATTTT. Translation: CASSARGGQKNQPQHF.